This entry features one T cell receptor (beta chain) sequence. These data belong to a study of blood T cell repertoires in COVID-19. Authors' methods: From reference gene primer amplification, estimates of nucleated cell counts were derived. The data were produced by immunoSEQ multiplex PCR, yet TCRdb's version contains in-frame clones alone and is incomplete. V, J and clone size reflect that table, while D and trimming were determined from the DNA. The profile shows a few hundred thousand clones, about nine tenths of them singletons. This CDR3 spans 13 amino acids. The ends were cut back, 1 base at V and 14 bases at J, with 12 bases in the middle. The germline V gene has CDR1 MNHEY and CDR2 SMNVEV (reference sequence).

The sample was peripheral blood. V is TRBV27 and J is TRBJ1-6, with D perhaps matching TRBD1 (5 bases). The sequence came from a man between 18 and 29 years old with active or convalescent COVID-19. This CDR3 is CASSLWGLMSLHF. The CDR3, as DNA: TGTGCCAGCAGTTTATGGGGCCTCATGTCCCTCCACTTT.